One sample yielded the 8 T cell receptor beta chains listed below, sequenced in a study of blood T cell repertoires in COVID-19. Sequencing used immunoSEQ multiplex PCR; TCRdb keeps in-frame clones, though not all of them. The repertoire holds about 160,000 clones, with approximately 80% as singletons. The specimen sequenced was peripheral blood. Every receptor here comes from a woman in her 40s with COVID-19, enrolled during active disease.

The gene calls are TRBV6-5 and TRBJ2-1; possible D gene TRBD2, 5 bases. The CDR3 sequence is 12 residues long. CDR1 and CDR2 from the germline V gene are MNHEY and SVGAGI. With 0 bases removed from V and 10 bases from J, the gap between germline ends came to 7 bases. The CDR3 nucleotides read TGTGCCAGCAGTTACTCGACGGGAGAGCAGTTCTTC. It is translated as CASSYSTGEQFF.

The J gene is TRBJ2-2, the V gene TRBV27; 7 positions match TRBD2. This CDR3 spans 17 amino acids. After removal of 8 bases from V and 6 bases from J, the junction contained 18 bases not matched to a gene. Germline CDR1 reads MNHEY; CDR2 reads SMNVEV (reference sequence). CDR3 region: CASAVTYPSGLSGELFF. The DNA for the CDR3 is TGTGCCAGCGCAGTTACGTATCCTAGCGGCTTGTCCGGGGAGCTGTTTTTT.

The V and J genes are TRBV30 and TRBJ2-2, with unresolved D. V lost 2 bases and J 2 bases, leaving 6 bases between the germline ends. The CDR3 consists of 13 residues. Germline V lookup: CDR1 GTSNPN, CDR2 SVGIG (reference sequence). Here the CDR3 reads CAWSFLNTGELFF. In DNA, the CDR3 is TGTGCCTGGAGTTTCCTTAACACCGGGGAGCTGTTTTTT.

V is TRBV18 and J is TRBJ2-5, with 14 bases fitting TRBD2. V gave up 4 bases and J gave up 5 bases; unmatched junction bases: 9. Germline V gene lookup returns CDR1 KGHSH and CDR2 LQKENI. CDR3 length: 17 amino acids. CDR3 nucleotides: TGTGCCAGCTCACTCATTCCCGGGACTAGCGGGAGTGAGACCCAGTACTTC. Protein product: CASSLIPGTSGSETQYF.

The J gene is TRBJ2-7, the V gene TRBV5-6; maybe TRBD1 (6 bases). This CDR3 is built from 15 residues. Trimming stripped 5 bases from V and 8 bases from J, with 23 bases between. CDR1 and CDR2 from the germline V gene are SGHDT and YYEEEE. In DNA, the CDR3 is TGTGCCAGCAGTTCTTCTCCGGGACACCGGGTCCAGCAGTACTTC. Protein sequence: CASSSSPGHRVQQYF.

This clone was seen a single time. The V and J genes are TRBV5-4 and TRBJ1-2, with 7 bases matching TRBD1. The CDR3 loop spans 14 amino acids. Germline V gene sequence: CDR1 SGHNT, CDR2 YYREEE (reference sequence). V trimming: 3 bases; J trimming: 2 bases; junction bases outside the gene matches: 4. CDR3 nucleotides: TGTGCCAGCAGCTCCGGGACAGCCAACTATGGCTACACCTTC. Translating it yields CASSSGTANYGYTF.

In this sample, this clone turned up a few times. V and J are TRBV2 and TRBJ1-5, with D uncertain. This CDR3 region has 13 residues. The V end lost 4 bases, the J end lost 6 bases, and 10 bases lay between the germline ends. In germline, CDR1 is SNHLY, CDR2 FYNNEI. CDR3 protein: CASSGFTSQPQHF. The DNA of the CDR3 is TGTGCCAGCAGTGGATTTACGAGTCAGCCCCAGCATTTT.

This clone was recorded only once. The chain uses TRBV7-9 and TRBJ1-1; D might be TRBD1 (5 bases). V was clipped by 1 base and J by 7 bases, with 10 bases between them. The CDR3 extends over 13 amino acids. Per the germline V gene, CDR1 is SEHNR and CDR2 is FQNEAQ (reference sequence). CDR3 sequence reads: CASSLGPGGEAFF. The CDR3 coding sequence is TGTGCCAGCAGCTTAGGGCCGGGGGGTGAAGCTTTCTTT.